A selection of T cell receptor beta chains follows, all from one sample in a study of high-grade serous ovarian cancer treatment subgroups. Repertoires were generated with immunoSEQ multiplex PCR, while TCRdb's copy carries only in-frame clones and drops some. The sample consists of about 1,400 clones, around four fifths of them appearing once. The sequencing input was tumor tissue. These receptors were obtained from a human donor with high-grade serous ovarian cancer. Both conserved end residues are part of each CDR3. Fields, in order: D gene, CDR3 length, V gene, J gene, clone size, CDR3 DNA, CDR3 protein. A D gene is named only where the DNA matches it firmly. Clone size is not always given. Where it is, it says once, few, many or a class for expanded clones.

NA	15	TRBV7-8	TRBJ2-7	NA	TGTGCCAGCAGCCCGGGGGAATGGGATCCCTACGAGCAGTACTTC	CASSPGEWDPYEQYF
NA	13	TRBV29-1	TRBJ2-3	NA	TGCAGCGTTGAAGGGGCCACCACAGATACGCAGTATTTT	CSVEGATTDTQYF
TRBD2	13	TRBV4-3	TRBJ2-1	NA	TGCGCCGGCAGCCAAGCGGGGGCGGATGAGCAGTTCTTC	CAGSQAGADEQFF
TRBD2	14	TRBV9	TRBJ2-1	NA	TGTGCCAGCAGCGTGGCTAGCGGTTACAATGAGCAGTTCTTC	CASSVASGYNEQFF
TRBD1	19	TRBV23-1	TRBJ1-5	NA	TGCGCCAGCAGTCAATCGACAGGGGCCTTTCCCGTGGCCAATCAGCCCCAGCATTTT	CASSQSTGAFPVANQPQHF
TRBD1	17	TRBV7-3	TRBJ2-3	once	TGTGCCAGCGCCCGCCCAAACGACAGGGTGGGTTACTATACGCAGTATTTT	CASARPNDRVGYYTQYF
NA	17	TRBV11-1	TRBJ2-5	NA	TGTGCCAGCAGCAGAGACGGGCCGAGCGGCCTCCAAGAGACCCAGTACTTC	CASSRDGPSGLQETQYF
NA	13	TRBV25-1	TRBJ2-5	once	TGTGCCAGCAGTGGTACACCCCAAGAGACCCAGTACTTC	CASSGTPQETQYF
TRBD2	17	TRBV9	TRBJ2-3	NA	TGTGCCAGCAGCGTAGCCCCCGGACTAGCGGGAGTAGATACGCAGTATTTT	CASSVAPGLAGVDTQYF
NA	14	TRBV10-3	TRBJ2-7	few	TGTGCCATCGCCAGCCCAAAGGATTCCTACGAGCAGTACTTC	CAIASPKDSYEQYF
NA	16	TRBV4-2	TRBJ2-5	few	TGTGCCAGCAGCCCCATTCGGGGTCGGTACCAAGAGACCCAGTACTTC	CASSPIRGRYQETQYF
NA	11	TRBV27	TRBJ2-3	NA	TGTGCCAGCAGGGCCCCTCGGGGGCAGTATTTT	CASRAPRGQYF
NA	16	TRBV9	TRBJ2-3	NA	TGTGCCAGCAGCGTATCGACGGGGCGCGACACAGATACGCAGTATTTT	CASSVSTGRDTDTQYF
TRBD1	15	TRBV7-9	TRBJ1-4	once	TGTGCCAGCAGCCTCAGGGGGCGGCGGGATGAAAAACTGTTTTTT	CASSLRGRRDEKLFF
TRBD1	15	TRBV5-5	TRBJ2-1	NA	TGTGCCAGCAGCTCGCCGGGACAGGGGCACAATGAGCAGTTCTTC	CASSSPGQGHNEQFF
TRBD1	13	TRBV5-1	TRBJ2-1	NA	TGCGCCAGCAGAGCGACAGGGTTGGATGAGCAGTTCTTC	CASRATGLDEQFF
NA	16	TRBV6-5	TRBJ2-3	once	TGTGCCAGCAGTTACGGGCAGGAGGTCGGCACAGATACGCAGTATTTT	CASSYGQEVGTDTQYF
NA	11	TRBV4-1	TRBJ1-1	NA	TGCGCCAGCGGGACGTACACTGAAGCTTTCTTT	CASGTYTEAFF
NA	14	TRBV19	TRBJ2-1	NA	TGTGCCAGTAGTATTGGAGGGGGGGCCCATGAGCAGTTCTTC	CASSIGGGAHEQFF
TRBD2	17	TRBV7-3	TRBJ2-2	NA	TGTGCCAGCAGCCCCATGAGGCGGGAGGTGGGCACCGGGGAGCTGTTTTTT	CASSPMRREVGTGELFF
NA	14	TRBV2	TRBJ1-4	NA	TGTGCCAGCAGCGAAGGGGTTCTCGGGGAAAAACTGTTTTTT	CASSEGVLGEKLFF
TRBD2	14	TRBV29-1	TRBJ2-3	NA	TGCAGCGTTGTGGGCGGGGGGGCCACAGATACGCAGTATTTT	CSVVGGGATDTQYF
TRBD1	14	TRBV10-3	TRBJ1-5	few	TGTGCCATAGGGACAGGGGATAGCAATCAGCCCCAGCATTTT	CAIGTGDSNQPQHF
TRBD1	14	TRBV28	TRBJ2-7	NA	TGTGCCAGCAGTCCGCGGGACAGGGAGAGCGAGCAGTACTTC	CASSPRDRESEQYF
NA	17	TRBV11-2	TRBJ1-5	few	TGTGCCAGCAGCTTAGTCCAGGGTGCCGGGTATAATCAGCCCCAGCATTTT	CASSLVQGAGYNQPQHF
TRBD2	18	TRBV11-2	TRBJ2-1	few	TGTGCCAGCAGCTTAGATCACCGACTAGCGGGAGACTACAATGAGCAGTTCTTC	CASSLDHRLAGDYNEQFF
NA	13	TRBV30	TRBJ2-5	NA	TGTGCCTGGGACGATGGGTCCGTCCAGACCCAGTACTTC	CAWDDGSVQTQYF
NA	14	TRBV5-4	TRBJ2-7	NA	TGTGCCAGCAGCTTGGAAGGGGGTAGCTACGAGCAGTACTTC	CASSLEGGSYEQYF
NA	13	TRBV19	TRBJ2-7	NA	TGTGCCAGTAGTGAGACAGTGAATTACGAGCAGTACTTC	CASSETVNYEQYF
TRBD2	14	TRBV6-6	TRBJ2-1	once	TGTGCCAGCAGTCAGCGGGAGAGATACAATGAGCAGTTCTTC	CASSQRERYNEQFF
NA	14	TRBV7-9	TRBJ1-4	NA	TGTGCCAGCAGCTTAGGACAGACTAATGAAAAACTGTTTTTT	CASSLGQTNEKLFF
TRBD2	17	TRBV4-3	TRBJ2-1	NA	TGCGCCAGCAGCCCAGCCCCCACTAGCGGGGTTTACAATGAGCAGTTCTTC	CASSPAPTSGVYNEQFF
NA	13	TRBV9	TRBJ2-2	NA	TGTGCCAGCAGCGTAGGGGGCACCGGGGAGCTGTTTTTT	CASSVGGTGELFF
NA	17	TRBV2	TRBJ2-3	once	TGTGCCAGCAGGCTACCGCCACTAGCCGTGGGCACAGATACGCAGTATTTT	CASRLPPLAVGTDTQYF
TRBD1	17	TRBV4-1	TRBJ1-2	few	TGCGCCAGCAGCCAATCAACAGGGGTGCCCAATACTTATGGCTACACCTTC	CASSQSTGVPNTYGYTF
NA	15	TRBV7-2	TRBJ1-5	once	TGTGCCAGCAGCGCCGACTATTATAGCAATCAGCCCCAGCATTTT	CASSADYYSNQPQHF
NA	16	TRBV7-9	TRBJ1-4	NA	TGTGCCAGTAGCTTATCCAGGGAGGGACTTAATGAAAAACTGTTTTTT	CASSLSREGLNEKLFF
NA	12	TRBV5-4	TRBJ2-7	NA	TGTGCCAGCACCTCACGTGGCGAGGAGCAGTACTTC	CASTSRGEEQYF
NA	15	TRBV6-1	TRBJ1-2	NA	TGTGCCAGCAGTGAAGGGGTTGGATCTCACTATGGCTACACCTTC	CASSEGVGSHYGYTF
NA	14	TRBV7-8	TRBJ1-1	NA	TGTGCCAGCAGCTTAGCAGTAAAGAGAGTTGAAGCTTTCTTT	CASSLAVKRVEAFF
TRBD1	17	TRBV30	TRBJ1-1	few	TGTGCCTGGAGCGCACCGGGACAGGGGATTTTAAACACTGAAGCTTTCTTT	CAWSAPGQGILNTEAFF
TRBD1	15	TRBV4-2	TRBJ2-1	once	TGTGCCAGCAGCCTAGGGGGCTCCGTATACAATGAGCAGTTCTTC	CASSLGGSVYNEQFF
NA	15	TRBV15	TRBJ1-1	NA	TGCGCCACCAGCAGAATGGGGGGATCGGGCACTGAAGCTTTCTTT	CATSRMGGSGTEAFF
TRBD2	16	TRBV9	TRBJ2-5	NA	TGTGCCAGCAGCGCCTCAAGCGGGAGGGGGGAAGAGACCCAGTACTTC	CASSASSGRGEETQYF
NA	13	TRBV30	TRBJ1-2	NA	TGTGCCTGGAGCCGGGGCCGGGACTATGGCTACACCTTC	CAWSRGRDYGYTF
TRBD2	16	TRBV4-3	TRBJ2-5	NA	TGCGCCAGCAGCCGAAGTCGGGGACTAGCAGGGGAGACCCAGTACTTC	CASSRSRGLAGETQYF
NA	17	TRBV7-9	TRBJ2-5	NA	TGTGCCAGCAGCTTAGAAAGCGGGCAGGGGTCGGGAGAGACCCAGTACTTC	CASSLESGQGSGETQYF
TRBD2	17	TRBV5-4	TRBJ2-7	once	TGTGCCAGCAGTTGGTATAATTCCGGGGGGATATCCTACGAGCAGTACTTC	CASSWYNSGGISYEQYF
NA	12	TRBV7-9	TRBJ2-4	NA	TGTGCCAGCAGCTTCCGGGGGACCACTCAGTACTTC	CASSFRGTTQYF
NA	14	TRBV7-9	TRBJ1-3	few	TGTGCCAGCAGCTTAGGGACAGTTGGAAACACCATATATTTT	CASSLGTVGNTIYF
TRBD1	15	TRBV5-6	TRBJ1-4	NA	TGTGCCAGCAGCTTCAGGACAGGGAGGGTTGAAAAACTGTTTTTT	CASSFRTGRVEKLFF
NA	14	TRBV11-2	TRBJ1-1	NA	TGTGCCAGCAGCTCCTCGACACGGCGGGCTGAAGCTTTCTTT	CASSSSTRRAEAFF